Below, 21 T cell receptor beta chains from the same sample are listed, as sequenced in a study of vaccination effects on CD4 cells after COVID-19. These receptors have no known antigen. TCRdb keeps only in-frame clones here, not all; method: immunoSEQ multiplex PCR. The sample records under 70,000 clones, approximately 75% being singletons. Antigen-specific CD4+ T cells expanded by the ViraFEST assay with viral peptide pools were then sequenced. Investigators separated out CD4+ T cells once approximately 11 days of culture had passed. None of these healthy vaccinees had been infected with SARS-CoV-2 before vaccination. The source was CD4+ T cells from PBMCs cultured with HCoV-OC43 spike peptides, collected before COVID-19 vaccination. Subset defined: HCoV-OC43 spike overlapping peptide pool stimulation. The receptor set was obtained from a human donor who received a COVID-19 vaccine.

This clone was counted between two and nine times. The chain carries TRBV2 and TRBJ1-5; 7 bases match TRBD1. CDR1 SNHLY and CDR2 FYNNEI come from the germline V gene. V dropped 4 bases and J dropped 0; count of bases not matched to a gene: 0. This CDR3 comprises 14 residues. The CDR3 DNA follows: TGTGCCAGCAGTGGGGACAGTAGCAATCAGCCCCAGCATTTT. Amino acid sequence: CASSGDSSNQPQHF.

This clone appeared a single time. The chain joins TRBV2 to TRBJ1-2; no definite D call. CDR3 length equals 20 residues. Trimming cost V 5 bases and J 0 bases, with 28 bases left between them. CDR1 is SNHLY, CDR2 FYNNEI, per germline. CDR3 bases: TGTGCCAGCAGTTATTTTCCCCCCCAAGGAGTGGGTCGAACTAACTATGGCTACACCTTC. It codes for CASSYFPPQGVGRTNYGYTF.

This clone was seen only once. This chain links TRBV5-8 with TRBJ2-5; TRBD1 aligns across 9 bases. V was clipped by 4 bases and J by 7 bases; unmatched bases: 5. Germline CDR1 and CDR2: SGHTS and YDEGEE. The CDR3 contains 13 residues. The CDR3 sequence: CASSADRGGTQYF. The CDR3 nucleotides read TGTGCCAGCAGCGCGGACAGGGGAGGGACCCAGTACTTC.

This chain connects TRBV29-1 to TRBJ1-2, with 7 bases fitting TRBD1. Germline CDR1 is SQVTM and CDR2 is ANQGSEA. The trim removed 6 bases at V and 8 bases at J, leaving 9 bases unmatched. The CDR3 sequence is 12 residues long. CDR3 region: CSVPTGYGGYTF. CDR3 nucleotide sequence: TGCAGCGTGCCGACAGGGTATGGAGGCTACACCTTC. Variable domain in full (rest from reference TRBV29-1 and TRBJ1-2): SAVISQKPSRDICQRGTSLTIQCQVDSQVTMMFWYRQQPGQSLTLIATANQGSEATYESGFVIDKFPISRPNLTFSTLTVSNMSPEDSSIYLCSVPTGYGGYTFGSGTRLTVV.

The chain recombines TRBV7-9 with TRBJ2-5; TRBD1 matches at 8 bases. The CDR3 spans 16 residues. Trimming at V came to 3 bases and at J to 4 bases, leaving 10 bases not matched to a gene. The germline gives CDR1 SEHNR, CDR2 FQNEAQ (reference sequence). CDR3 region: CASSFLGQGWSETQYF. The CDR3 DNA reads TGTGCCAGCAGCTTTCTCGGACAGGGATGGTCAGAGACCCAGTACTTC.

This clone was seen just once. The chain couples TRBV28 to TRBJ1-6; TRBD1 matches at 7 bases. V was pared by 6 bases and J by 7 bases, with 6 bases of the junction left unmatched. CDR1 and CDR2 (germline): MDHEN, SYDVKM. The CDR3 loop spans 14 amino acids. The DNA for the CDR3 is TGTGCCAGCAGCTCGGGACAGACCAATTCACCCCTCCACTTT. Translated: CASSSGQTNSPLHF.

The chain links TRBV6-5 to TRBJ1-2; 9 bases line up with TRBD1. The CDR3 extends over 15 amino acids. CDR1 is MNHEY and CDR2 is SVGAGI in the germline V gene. The trim removed 6 bases at V and 6 bases at J, leaving 11 bases unmatched. The CDR3 here is CASRDTGGLNHGYTF. The CDR3 region has the DNA TGTGCCAGCAGAGACACAGGGGGCCTGAATCATGGCTACACCTTC.

The rearrangement joins TRBV7-3 to TRBJ2-5; D unclear. Trimming took off 0 bases at V and 0 bases at J, with 5 bases between the two ends. The CDR3 runs 14 residues. Germline V gene sequence: CDR1 SGHTA, CDR2 FQGTGA. CDR3 residues: CASSLTVNQETQYF. CDR3 nucleotides: TGTGCCAGCAGCTTAACAGTCAACCAAGAGACCCAGTACTTC.

The chain uses TRBV29-1 and TRBJ2-5; either TRBD1 or TRBD2 may fit D (5 bases each). CDR1 SQVTM and CDR2 ANQGSEA come from the germline V gene. The CDR3 runs 13 residues. V was clipped by 6 bases and J by 5 bases, with 16 bases between them. The CDR3 nucleotides read TGCAGCGTCGTAAGGGGAGCAGGGGAGACCCAGTACTTC. It specifies CSVVRGAGETQYF.

This clone occurred a few times. The rearrangement joins TRBV5-1 to TRBJ1-3; 7 nucleotides agree with TRBD1. Germline V gene sequence: CDR1 SGHRS, CDR2 YFSETQ. The junction had 5 bases not matched to a gene; V was cut back by 0 bases and J by 2 bases. The CDR3 runs 16 residues. CDR3 DNA sequence: TGCGCCAGCAGCTTGGCGCCAGGGGGAACTGGAAACACCATATATTTT. Amino acids: CASSLAPGGTGNTIYF.

CDR3 nucleotides: TGTGCCAGCAGCCCTACGGGACAGTTGGGCACTGAAGCTTTCTTT. Translated, it gives CASSPTGQLGTEAFF. The V call is TRBV7-2, the J call TRBJ1-1; 7 bases fit TRBD1. Germline V gene data show CDR1 as SGHTA and CDR2 as FQGNSA. V shed 5 bases, J shed 4 bases, and the junction held 10 bases outside the gene matches. The CDR3 loop spans 15 amino acids.

The rearrangement uses TRBV3-1 (or the pseudogene TRBV3-2) and TRBJ2-5; D perhaps matches TRBD2 (5 bases). Germline values: CDR1 LGHDT, CDR2 YNNKEL (reference sequence). The CDR3 is 14 amino acids. The ends were cut back, 3 bases at V and 10 bases at J, with 18 bases in the middle. The CDR3 coding sequence is TGTGCCAGCAGCCAGGGAGCGGAAAAACGGAACCAGTACTTC. As protein: CASSQGAEKRNQYF.

Only a few counts were recorded for this clone. The V call is TRBV6-6, the J call TRBJ1-2; no clear D. CDR3 length: 15 residues. Germline V gene data show CDR1 as MNHNY and CDR2 as SVGAGI (reference sequence). V was clipped by 0 bases and J by 5 bases, with 13 bases between them. The CDR3 coding sequence is TGTGCCAGCAGTTACTCGAAGGATCCAGCGTATGGCTACACCTTC. Encoded protein: CASSYSKDPAYGYTF.

The J gene is TRBJ2-2, the V gene TRBV11-1, with TRBD1 identical over 8 bases. CDR3 length equals 16 residues. The germline gives CDR1 SGHAT, CDR2 FQDESV (reference sequence). Trimming took 2 bases from V and 4 from J; bases not matched to a gene: 6. The CDR3 is CASSLPGQAGTGELFF. For the CDR3, the DNA is TGTGCCAGCAGCTTACCGGGACAGGCGGGCACCGGGGAGCTGTTTTTT.

The J gene is TRBJ2-5, the V gene TRBV18; D unresolved. The CDR3 has 14 residues. With 0 bases removed from V and 2 bases from J, the gap between germline ends came to 7 bases. Germline V gene lookup returns CDR1 KGHSH and CDR2 LQKENI. The DNA for the CDR3 is TGTGCCAGCTCACCACCTCTAGTTCAAGAGACCCAGTACTTC. It specifies CASSPPLVQETQYF.

The chain recombines TRBV27 with TRBJ1-2; TRBD1 aligns across 10 bases. The CDR3 covers 17 residues. V lost 2 bases and J lost 3; bases outside the gene matches: 9. CDR1 is MNHEY and CDR2 is SMNVEV in the germline V gene (reference sequence). The CDR3 spells CASSLVGQGKWHYGYTF. The CDR3 DNA is TGTGCCAGCAGTTTAGTGGGACAGGGGAAGTGGCACTATGGCTACACCTTC.

The rearrangement links TRBV4-2 to TRBJ1-2, with a possible D match to TRBD1 (5 bases). The CDR3 sequence is 16 residues long. The germline gives CDR1 LGHNA, CDR2 YNFKEQ. Trimming removed 3 bases from V and 7 bases from J, with 21 bases in between. CDR3: CASSQSGTGGESGYTF. DNA of the CDR3: TGTGCCAGCAGCCAGTCGGGGACGGGTGGGGAGAGTGGCTACACCTTC.

This clone was observed a single time. The CDR3 sequence is CASSRGQGASTEAFF. CDR3 in DNA: TGTGCCAGCAGCCGCGGACAGGGGGCAAGCACTGAAGCTTTCTTT. The chain couples TRBV7-8 to TRBJ1-1, with 11 bases that match TRBD1. Trimming took 5 bases from V and 4 from J; bases not matched to a gene: 6. The CDR3 is 15 amino acids. Germline CDR1 reads SGHVS; CDR2 reads FQNEAQ. The whole variable domain, remainder taken from reference TRBV7-8 and TRBJ1-1, is GAGVSQSPRYKVAKRGQDVALRCDPISGHVSLFWYQQALGQGPEFLTYFQNEAQLDKSGLPSDRFFAERPEGSVSTLKIQRTQQEDSAVYLCASSRGQGASTEAFFGQGTRLTVV.

The chain uses TRBV24-1 and TRBJ2-5; the D gene is possibly TRBD1 (8 bases). Germline loops: CDR1 KGHDR, CDR2 SFDVKD. CDR3 length: 16 amino acids. The V end was cut by 0 bases, the J end by 4 bases, with 14 bases between. CDR3: CATSDLYNRGGETQYF. CDR3 DNA: TGTGCCACCAGTGATTTGTATAACAGGGGGGGAGAGACCCAGTACTTC.

This clone has more than one count but fewer than ten. The chain recombines TRBV7-8 with TRBJ1-2; D is unclear. Germline CDR1 is SGHVS and CDR2 is FQNEAQ. The CDR3 loop spans 12 amino acids. V lost 1 base and J 8 bases, leaving 8 bases between the germline ends. CDR3 DNA sequence: TGTGCCAGCAGCTTAGATGTGTTCGGCTACACCTTC. This encodes CASSLDVFGYTF.

This rearrangement joins TRBV5-1 to TRBJ2-5, with TRBD2 as a possible D gene (6 bases). Germline CDR1 SGHRS, CDR2 YFSETQ. The CDR3 runs 19 residues. Trimming removed 0 bases at V and 4 bases at J, with 25 bases between. The CDR3: CASSLARAPRVGGRETQYF. CDR3 DNA: TGCGCCAGCAGCTTGGCCCGTGCCCCACGTGTGGGGGGTAGAGAGACCCAGTACTTC.